The text below deals with one TCR beta chain. Measured with immunoSEQ multiplex PCR; TCRdb has only the in-frame clones, and not every one. The sample consists of 68,000 or so clones, around 81% of them appearing once. Time point in this sample: pretreatment peripheral blood. The sample is drawn from a study of PD-L1 blockade in urothelial cancer. Per germline, CDR1 SGHNT and CDR2 YYREEE (reference sequence). The junction had 10 bases not matched to a gene; V was cut back by 6 bases and J by 1 base. The CDR3 has 17 amino acids. Specimen: PBMCs, collected around atezolizumab (anti-PD-L1) treatment. The source of this sequence is a man between 65 and 80 years old with urothelial cancer. The chain links TRBV5-4 to TRBJ2-3; 11 nucleotides align to TRBD2. CDR3 in DNA: TGTGCCAGCACCATCCTGACTAGCGGGGACCGCACAGATACGCAGTATTTT. This sequence encodes CASTILTSGDRTDTQYF.